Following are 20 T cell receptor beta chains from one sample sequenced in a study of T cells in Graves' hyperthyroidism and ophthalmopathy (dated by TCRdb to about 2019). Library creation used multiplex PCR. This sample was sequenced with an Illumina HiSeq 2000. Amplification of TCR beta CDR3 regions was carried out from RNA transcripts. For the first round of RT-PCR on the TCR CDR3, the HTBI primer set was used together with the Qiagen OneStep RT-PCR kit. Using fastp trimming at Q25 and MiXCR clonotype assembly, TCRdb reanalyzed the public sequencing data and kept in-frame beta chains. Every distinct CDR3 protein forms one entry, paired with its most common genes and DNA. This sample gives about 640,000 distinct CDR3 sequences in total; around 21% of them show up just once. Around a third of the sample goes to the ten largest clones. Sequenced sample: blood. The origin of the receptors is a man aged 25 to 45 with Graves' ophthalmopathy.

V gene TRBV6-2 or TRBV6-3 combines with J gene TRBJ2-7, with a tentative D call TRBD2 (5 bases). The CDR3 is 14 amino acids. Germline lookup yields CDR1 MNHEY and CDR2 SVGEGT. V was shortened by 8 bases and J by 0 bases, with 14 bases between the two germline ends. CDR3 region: CASGLTGSSYEQYF. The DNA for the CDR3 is TGTGCCAGCGGACTGACTGGTAGCTCCTACGAGCAGTACTTC.

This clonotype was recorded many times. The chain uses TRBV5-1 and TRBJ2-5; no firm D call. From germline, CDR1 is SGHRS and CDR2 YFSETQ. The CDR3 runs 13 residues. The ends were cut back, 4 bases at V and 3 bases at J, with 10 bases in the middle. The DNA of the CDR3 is TGCGCCAGCAGCCGCATAGGGAAAGAGACCCAGTACTTC. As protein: CASSRIGKETQYF.

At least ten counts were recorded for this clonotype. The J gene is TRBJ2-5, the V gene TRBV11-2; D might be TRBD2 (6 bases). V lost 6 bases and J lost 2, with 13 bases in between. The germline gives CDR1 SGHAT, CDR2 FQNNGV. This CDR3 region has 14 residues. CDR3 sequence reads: CASRRSGVQETQYF. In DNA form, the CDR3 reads TGTGCCAGCAGGAGATCGGGGGTACAAGAGACCCAGTACTTC.

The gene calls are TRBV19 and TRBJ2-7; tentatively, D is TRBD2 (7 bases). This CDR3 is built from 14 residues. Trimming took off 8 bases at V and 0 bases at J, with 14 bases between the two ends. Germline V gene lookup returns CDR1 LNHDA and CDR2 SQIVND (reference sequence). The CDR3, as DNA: TGTGCCAGTGCGAGCGGGACAAGCTCCTACGAGCAGTACTTC. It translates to CASASGTSSYEQYF. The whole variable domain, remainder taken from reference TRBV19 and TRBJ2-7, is DGGITQSPKYLFRKEGQNVTLSCEQNLNHDAMYWYRQDPGQGLRLIYYSQIVNDFQKGDIAEGYSVSREKKESFPLTVTSAQKNPTAFYLCASASGTSSYEQYFGPGTRLTVT.

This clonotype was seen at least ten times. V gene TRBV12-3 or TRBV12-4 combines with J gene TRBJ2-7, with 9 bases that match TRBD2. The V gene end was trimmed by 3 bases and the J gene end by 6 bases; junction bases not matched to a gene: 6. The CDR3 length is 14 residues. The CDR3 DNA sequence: TGTGCCAGCAGTTTTTTAGCGGGAGCGGGCGAGCAGTACTTC. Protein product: CASSFLAGAGEQYF.

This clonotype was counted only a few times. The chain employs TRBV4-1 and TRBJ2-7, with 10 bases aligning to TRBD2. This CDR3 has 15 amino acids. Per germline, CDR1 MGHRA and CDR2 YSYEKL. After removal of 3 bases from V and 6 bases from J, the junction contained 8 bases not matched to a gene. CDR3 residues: CASSQAGTSEAEQYF. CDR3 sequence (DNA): TGCGCCAGCAGCCAGGCCGGGACTAGCGAGGCCGAGCAGTACTTC.

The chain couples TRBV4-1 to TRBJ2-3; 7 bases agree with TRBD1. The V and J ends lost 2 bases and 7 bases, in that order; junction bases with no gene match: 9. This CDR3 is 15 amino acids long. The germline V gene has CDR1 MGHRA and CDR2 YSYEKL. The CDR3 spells CASSQFQRQGHTQYF. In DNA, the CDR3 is TGCGCCAGCAGCCAATTCCAGCGACAGGGTCATACGCAGTATTTT.

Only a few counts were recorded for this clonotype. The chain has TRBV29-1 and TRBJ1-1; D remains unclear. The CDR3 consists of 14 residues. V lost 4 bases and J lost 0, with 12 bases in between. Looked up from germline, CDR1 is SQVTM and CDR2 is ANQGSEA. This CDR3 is CSVGGPPVNTEAFF. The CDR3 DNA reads TGCAGCGTTGGTGGGCCCCCCGTGAACACTGAAGCTTTCTTT.

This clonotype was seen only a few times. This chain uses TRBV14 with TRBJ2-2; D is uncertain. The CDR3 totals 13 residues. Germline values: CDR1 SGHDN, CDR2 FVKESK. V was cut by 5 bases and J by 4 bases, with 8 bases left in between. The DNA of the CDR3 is TGTGCCAGCAGCGTTGCGGTCACCGGGGAGCTGTTTTTT. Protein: CASSVAVTGELFF.

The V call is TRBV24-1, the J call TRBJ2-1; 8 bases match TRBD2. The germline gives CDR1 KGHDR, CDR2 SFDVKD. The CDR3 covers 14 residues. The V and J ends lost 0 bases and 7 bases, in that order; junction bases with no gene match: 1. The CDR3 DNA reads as TGTGCCACCAGTGATTTGGGCGGGAGGAATGAGCAGTTCTTC. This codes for CATSDLGGRNEQFF.

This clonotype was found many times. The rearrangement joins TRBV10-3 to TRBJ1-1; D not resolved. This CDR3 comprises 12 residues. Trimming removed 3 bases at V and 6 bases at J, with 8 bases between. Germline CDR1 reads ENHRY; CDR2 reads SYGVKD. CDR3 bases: TGTGCCATCAGTGATCAACGGTCTGAAGCTTTCTTT. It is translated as CAISDQRSEAFF.

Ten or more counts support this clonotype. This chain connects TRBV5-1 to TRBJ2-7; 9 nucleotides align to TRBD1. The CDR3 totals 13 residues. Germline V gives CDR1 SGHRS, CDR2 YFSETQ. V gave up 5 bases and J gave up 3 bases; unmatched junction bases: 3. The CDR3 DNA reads TGCGCCAGCAGAAGGACAGGGGACTACGAGCAGTACTTC. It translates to CASRRTGDYEQYF.

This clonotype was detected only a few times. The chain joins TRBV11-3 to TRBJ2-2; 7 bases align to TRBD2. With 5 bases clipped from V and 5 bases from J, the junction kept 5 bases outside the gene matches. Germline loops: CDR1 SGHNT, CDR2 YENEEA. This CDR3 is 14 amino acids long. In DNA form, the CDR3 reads TGTGCCAGCAGCCAAGCGGGAAAAACCGGGGAGCTGTTTTTT. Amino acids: CASSQAGKTGELFF.

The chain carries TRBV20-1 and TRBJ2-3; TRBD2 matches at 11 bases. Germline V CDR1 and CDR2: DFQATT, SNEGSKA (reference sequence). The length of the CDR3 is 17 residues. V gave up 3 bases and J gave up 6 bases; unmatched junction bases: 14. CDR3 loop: CSASGGIAGGPPDTQYF. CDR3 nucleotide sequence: TGCAGTGCTAGTGGGGGCATAGCGGGAGGGCCCCCCGATACGCAGTATTTT.

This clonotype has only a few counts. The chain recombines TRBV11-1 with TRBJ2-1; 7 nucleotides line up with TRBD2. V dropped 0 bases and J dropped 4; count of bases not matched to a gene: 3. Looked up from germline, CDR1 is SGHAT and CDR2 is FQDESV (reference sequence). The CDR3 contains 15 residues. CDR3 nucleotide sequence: TGTGCCAGCAGCTTAGCCTCTAGCGGATACAATGAGCAGTTCTTC. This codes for CASSLASSGYNEQFF.

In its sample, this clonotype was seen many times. The CDR3 sequence: CASSEGGGTEAFF. The CDR3 DNA reads TGTGCCAGCAGCGAAGGAGGGGGCACTGAAGCTTTCTTT. This chain connects TRBV7-9 to TRBJ1-1; tentative D call: TRBD1 (6 bases). The germline V and J ends were trimmed by 5 bases and 4 bases, with 11 bases remaining between them. This CDR3 spans 13 amino acids. Germline CDR1 reads SEHNR; CDR2 reads FQNEAQ (reference sequence).

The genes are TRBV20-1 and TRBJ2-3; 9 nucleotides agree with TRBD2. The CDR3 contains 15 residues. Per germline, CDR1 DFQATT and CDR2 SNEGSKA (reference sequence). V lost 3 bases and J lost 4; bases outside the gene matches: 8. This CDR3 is CSARRSLAGSDTQYF. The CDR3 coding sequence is TGCAGTGCTAGGAGGTCTCTAGCGGGGTCAGATACGCAGTATTTT.

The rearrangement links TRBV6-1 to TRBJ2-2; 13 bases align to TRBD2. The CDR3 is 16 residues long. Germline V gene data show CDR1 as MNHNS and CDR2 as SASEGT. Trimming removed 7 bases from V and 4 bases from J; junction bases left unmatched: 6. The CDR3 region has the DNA TGTGCCAGCACCGGACTAGCGGGAGCGGGCACCGGGGAGCTGTTTTTT. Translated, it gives CASTGLAGAGTGELFF.

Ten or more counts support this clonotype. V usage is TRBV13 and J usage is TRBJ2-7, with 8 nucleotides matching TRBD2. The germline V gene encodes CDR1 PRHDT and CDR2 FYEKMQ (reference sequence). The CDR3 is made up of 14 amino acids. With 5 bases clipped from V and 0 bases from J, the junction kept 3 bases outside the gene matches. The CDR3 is CASSQSGSSYEQYF. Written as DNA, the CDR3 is TGTGCCAGCAGCCAAAGCGGGAGCTCCTACGAGCAGTACTTC.

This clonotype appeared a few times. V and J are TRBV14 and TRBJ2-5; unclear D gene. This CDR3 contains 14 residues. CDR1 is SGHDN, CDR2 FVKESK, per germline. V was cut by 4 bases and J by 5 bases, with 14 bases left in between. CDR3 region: CASSPERSRETQYF. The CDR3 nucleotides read TGTGCCAGCAGCCCTGAGCGATCCCGGGAGACCCAGTACTTC.